This entry concerns a single T cell receptor beta chain. What it recognizes is unknown. J lost 3 bases, V lost 1 base, and 12 bases had no gene match. This CDR3 is built from 17 residues. The germline gives CDR1 LGHDT, CDR2 YNNKEL (reference sequence). Sequencing was performed with immunoSEQ multiplex PCR; in TCRdb, only in-frame clones are kept and a portion is missing. The table has 85,000 to 130,000 clones, 70% to 90% seen once. The record originates from a study of T cell responses to AZD1222 COVID-19 vaccine. Regarding the study as a whole: Vaccine-associated CD4 TCRs ranged over spike, dominating at 160-218 and 743-854.

This TCR came from an adult in good health. The V call is TRBV3-1 (or the pseudogene TRBV3-2), the J call TRBJ2-7, with 7 bases that match TRBD2. This specimen consisted of peripheral blood, obtained on day 0 of AZD1222 vaccination. The CDR3 reads CASSQGPLGGGLYEQYF. The CDR3 DNA sequence: TGTGCCAGCAGCCAAGGCCCTCTGGGGGGGGGACTCTACGAGCAGTACTTC.